Listed here are 10 T cell receptor beta chains from one sample, sequenced in a study of identical twins. TCRdb reprocessed the 5' RACE reads via MiXCR and lists one record per CDR3 protein. The sample lists some 560,000 distinct CDR3 sequences, roughly 9.9% seen once, with around 3.1% in the top ten. The sample was also linked to a second study, of yellow fever vaccine responses in identical twins.

The sample comprised PBMCs. These receptors all stem from a woman between 18 and 29 years old in good health.

This clonotype was detected ten times or more. V is TRBV27 and J is TRBJ2-7, with a tentative D call TRBD1 (5 bases). Germline loops: CDR1 MNHEY, CDR2 SMNVEV (reference sequence). Trimming cost V 7 bases and J 2 bases, with 15 bases left between them. The CDR3 runs to 14 residues. CDR3 in DNA: TGTGCCAGCATAGGAATAGGGGTTCCCTACGAGCAGTACTTC. This gives the protein CASIGIGVPYEQYF.

This clonotype was seen more than once but under ten times. This sequence joins TRBV11-3 and TRBJ2-1; 9 bases map to TRBD2. The CDR3 sequence is 15 residues long. J was trimmed by 8 bases and V by 1 base; bases with no gene match: 6. Germline lookup yields CDR1 SGHNT and CDR2 YENEEA. CDR3 sequence reads: CASSLVASGIDEQFF. For the CDR3, the DNA is TGTGCCAGCAGCTTAGTGGCTAGCGGGATCGATGAGCAGTTCTTC.

The chain links TRBV7-9 to TRBJ2-5; 7 bases align to TRBD2. The trim removed 5 bases at V and 4 bases at J, leaving 7 bases unmatched. The CDR3 sequence is 14 residues long. Per the germline V gene, CDR1 is SEHNR and CDR2 is FQNEAQ (reference sequence). The CDR3 nucleotides are TGTGCCAGCAGCCCCAGACTAGCCCCAGAGACCCAGTACTTC. It translates to CASSPRLAPETQYF.

Comments on this clonotype: One junction end disagrees with the germline gene, perhaps due to a read error. This sequence joins TRBV5-1 and TRBJ2-2; D remains unclear. CDR1 is SGHRS, CDR2 YFSETQ, per germline. The CDR3 spans 14 residues. In nucleotides, the CDR3 is TGTGCCAGCAGCACCAGGCTGAACACCGGGGAGCTGTTTTTT. This translates into CASSTRLNTGELFF.

This clonotype was seen ten or more times. The rearrangement links TRBV12-3 or TRBV12-4 to TRBJ1-2; D is unclear. The length of the CDR3 is 12 residues. V lost 6 bases to trimming and J lost 4 bases, with 9 bases between them. Written as DNA, the CDR3 is TGTGCCAGCAGCCACCCATTCTATGGCTACACCTTC. Encoded protein: CASSHPFYGYTF.

This clonotype came up many times. V usage is TRBV20-1 and J usage is TRBJ2-3, with TRBD1 matching over 10 bases. This CDR3 is 14 amino acids long. The germline gives CDR1 DFQATT, CDR2 SNEGSKA (reference sequence). The ends lost 3 bases at V and 5 bases at J; junction bases unmatched: 5. The CDR3 protein is CSASAGTGVDTQYF. The CDR3 nucleotides read TGCAGTGCTAGTGCCGGGACAGGGGTAGATACGCAGTATTTT.

This clonotype was observed many times. The rearrangement links TRBV20-1 to TRBJ2-7, with TRBD1 matching 7 bases. This CDR3 region has 14 residues. J was trimmed by 2 bases and V by 0 bases; bases with no gene match: 4. Germline V gene sequence: CDR1 DFQATT, CDR2 SNEGSKA (reference sequence). This CDR3 reads CSARDRDSPYEQYF. The CDR3 DNA reads TGCAGTGCTAGAGACCGGGACAGTCCCTACGAGCAGTACTTC.

The CDR3 bases are TGTGCCAGCAGCTTTAGCGGGGCTGCGGAGACCCAGTACTTC. Translated, it gives CASSFSGAAETQYF. V is TRBV7-3 and J is TRBJ2-5; 8 positions agree with TRBD2. The V segment lost 3 bases and the J segment 5 bases; nucleotides outside the gene matches: 5. This CDR3 contains 14 residues. The germline V gene encodes CDR1 SGHTA and CDR2 FQGTGA.

J is TRBJ2-3 and V is TRBV19, with 7 positions matching TRBD2. V shed 3 bases, J shed 3 bases, and the junction held 6 bases outside the gene matches. The germline CDR1 and CDR2 sequences are LNHDA and SQIVND (reference sequence). The CDR3 covers 15 residues. CDR3 coding DNA: TGTGCCAGTAGTATGGGACTACCAAAAACAGATACGCAGTATTTT. Protein product: CASSMGLPKTDTQYF.

This clonotype has just a few counts. The rearrangement links TRBV6-2 or TRBV6-3 to TRBJ2-7; 11 bases match TRBD2. Germline V gene data show CDR1 as MNHEY and CDR2 as SVGEGT. After removal of 6 bases from V and 3 bases from J, the junction contained 7 bases not matched to a gene. This CDR3 is 15 amino acids long. CDR3 nucleotide sequence: TGTGCCAGCAGCTCCGTCGGACTAGCGGGCTACGAGCAGTACTTC. It is translated as CASSSVGLAGYEQYF.